This is a list of T cell receptor beta chains from one sample in a study of T cells of healthy individuals. MiXCR, run by TCRdb on the 5' RACE reads, gives a single entry per CDR3 protein. Here the sample spans about 82,000 distinct CDR3 sequences, about 5% being singletons. The origin of the receptors is a female donor in good health. The CDR3 runs from the conserved cysteine through the conserved F or W. A D gene is named only where the DNA matches it firmly. Some rows have no size entry. The others give once, few or many, or a class for an expanded clone.

v_call	d_call	clone_size	j_call	cdr3_aa	cdr3_nt
TRBV20-1	-	many	TRBJ2-3	CSARIYTDTQYF	TGCAGTGCCAGGATTTACACAGATACGCAGTATTTT
TRBV7-2	-	-	TRBJ1-2	CASSLGVPGGVRNYGYTF	TGTGCCAGCAGCTTAGGGGTCCCGGGGGGGGTCCGGAACTATGGCTACACCTTC
TRBV5-1	TRBD1	many	TRBJ2-7	CASSRTGSLAEQYF	TGCGCCAGCAGCAGGACAGGATCCTTGGCCGAGCAGTACTTC
TRBV9	-	many	TRBJ2-7	CASSTGAGLSYEQYF	TGTGCCAGCAGCACCGGGGCAGGGCTATCCTACGAGCAGTACTTC
TRBV7-6	TRBD1	-	TRBJ2-6	CASTLRQGATSGANVLTF	TGTGCCAGCACCCTCAGACAGGGGGCCACCTCTGGGGCCAACGTCCTGACTTTC
TRBV18	-	many	TRBJ2-1	CASSPRTIYNEQFF	TGTGCCAGCTCACCGCGGACCATCTACAATGAGCAGTTCTTC
TRBV9	-	many	TRBJ1-2	CASSYGQAADYGYTF	TGTGCCAGCAGCTATGGGCAGGCCGCGGACTATGGCTACACCTTC
TRBV13	-	-	TRBJ1-1	CASSLRVQDEAFF	TGTGCCAGCAGCTTACGGGTCCAGGATGAAGCTTTCTTT
TRBV7-3	-	many	TRBJ2-5	CASSLMPGTETQYF	TGTGCCAGCAGCTTAATGCCAGGGACGGAGACCCAGTACTTC
TRBV5-1	TRBD2	many	TRBJ2-3	CASSSPEATSGSWRTDTQYF	TGCGCCAGCAGCTCCCCTGAGGCCACTAGCGGGAGTTGGCGGACAGATACGCAGTATTTT
TRBV20-1	TRBD1	many	TRBJ1-6	CSASDRGNSPLHF	TGCAGTGCTAGCGACAGGGGTAATTCACCCCTCCACTTT
TRBV10-3	-	few	TRBJ1-1	CAISDKGTSATEAFF	TGTGCCATCAGTGATAAAGGCACCTCCGCCACTGAAGCTTTCTTT
TRBV6-2/TRBV6-3	-	-	TRBJ2-3	CASTSFTDTQYF	TGTGCCAGCACCAGTTTCACAGATACGCAGTATTTT
TRBV27	TRBD2	-	TRBJ2-2	CASSNLLAGGSTGELFF	TGTGCCAGCAGCAACCTACTAGCGGGAGGCTCCACCGGGGAGCTGTTTTTT
TRBV27	TRBD1	many	TRBJ2-7	CASRPGQTGSGRYF	TGTGCCAGCAGGCCGGGACAGACGGGCAGTGGGCGGTACTTC
TRBV6-5	-	-	TRBJ1-2	CASSYLQGSFYGYTF	TGTGCCAGCAGTTACTTACAGGGATCCTTCTATGGCTACACCTTC
TRBV24-1	-	many	TRBJ2-1	CATSDLSHRSEQFF	TGTGCCACCAGTGATTTATCCCACCGGAGTGAGCAGTTCTTC
TRBV20-1	-	many	TRBJ2-7	CSASNRAAMHEQYF	TGCAGTGCTAGTAACAGGGCAGCTATGCACGAGCAGTACTTC
TRBV4-1	-	few	TRBJ2-4	CASRGLGKNIQYF	TGCGCCAGCAGGGGTCTCGGCAAAAACATTCAGTACTTC
TRBV6-2/TRBV6-3	TRBD2	many	TRBJ2-1	CASSPIAGGYNEQFF	TGTGCCAGCAGCCCTATAGCGGGAGGGTACAATGAGCAGTTCTTC
TRBV28	-	few	TRBJ2-5	CASSLRGSQETQYF	TGTGCCAGCAGTTTAAGGGGGTCCCAAGAGACCCAGTACTTC
TRBV6-5	-	-	TRBJ2-3	CASSYGLSTDTQYF	TGTGCCAGCAGTTATGGACTTAGCACAGATACGCAGTATTTT
TRBV18	-	many	TRBJ2-7	CASSPIQASRRGEQYF	TGTGCCAGCTCACCAATTCAGGCGTCTAGGCGTGGCGAGCAGTACTTC
TRBV4-3	TRBD1	many	TRBJ2-7	CASSHDPGQVRYEQYF	TGCGCCAGCAGCCACGACCCCGGACAGGTCAGGTACGAGCAGTACTTC
TRBV28	TRBD1	many	TRBJ1-2	CASSAYLTGGGYTF	TGTGCCAGCAGTGCCTATCTGACAGGGGGAGGCTACACCTTC
TRBV6-8	TRBD2	few	TRBJ2-1	CASSYPPRDLREIYNEQFF	TGTGCCAGCAGTTACCCTCCCCGGGATTTGCGGGAGATCTACAATGAGCAGTTCTTC
TRBV7-2	-	few	TRBJ2-3	CASSSELENTDTQYF	TGTGCCAGCAGCTCCGAACTAGAGAACACAGATACGCAGTATTTT
TRBV6-4	TRBD1	-	TRBJ1-5	CASAEGDRGRWGNQPQHF	TGTGCCAGCGCCGAGGGGGACAGGGGGCGATGGGGCAATCAGCCCCAGCATTTT
TRBV7-9	TRBD2	few	TRBJ2-3	CASSLLTSGNDTQYF	TGTGCCAGCAGCCTCTTGACTAGCGGGAATGATACGCAGTATTTT
TRBV28	-	few	TRBJ2-3	CASSFPGTGRDTQYF	TGTGCCAGCAGTTTTCCGGGGACTGGTAGGGATACGCAGTATTTT
TRBV20-1	TRBD1	many	TRBJ1-1	CSARFQGARSNTEAFF	TGCAGTGCTCGCTTCCAGGGGGCGCGATCGAACACTGAAGCTTTCTTT
TRBV29-1	TRBD1	few	TRBJ1-1	CSVDRGGMNTEAFF	TGCAGCGTGGACAGGGGAGGGATGAACACTGAAGCTTTCTTT
TRBV20-1	-	many	TRBJ1-1	CSARDSRASTEAFF	TGCAGTGCTAGAGATTCCAGGGCCAGCACTGAAGCTTTCTTT
TRBV5-1	-	few	TRBJ1-4	CASSIRQAEKLFF	TGCGCCAGCAGCATAAGACAGGCTGAAAAACTGTTTTTT
TRBV27	-	few	TRBJ1-2	CASSWAGANYGYTF	TGTGCCAGCAGTTGGGCGGGGGCTAACTATGGCTACACCTTC
TRBV5-4	-	-	TRBJ1-2	CASSFSTGVDNYGYTF	TGTGCCAGCAGCTTTTCAACGGGGGTGGATAACTATGGCTACACCTTC
TRBV18	TRBD2	many	TRBJ2-7	CASSPEGLAYEQYF	TGTGCCAGCTCACCCGAGGGACTAGCCTACGAGCAGTACTTC
TRBV27	-	many	TRBJ2-7	CASSLIGDSYEQYF	TGTGCCAGCAGTTTAATCGGGGACTCCTACGAGCAGTACTTC
TRBV27	-	many	TRBJ2-2	CASSYLEAGELFF	TGTGCCAGCAGTTATTTGGAGGCCGGGGAGCTGTTTTTT
TRBV7-9	-	-	TRBJ2-7	CASSEETVSKSYEQYF	TGTGCCAGCAGCGAGGAGACAGTCTCTAAATCCTACGAGCAGTACTTC
TRBV5-1	TRBD1	many	TRBJ1-3	CASSSGGQGLNGNTIYF	TGCGCCAGCAGCTCGGGGGGACAGGGTTTAAATGGAAACACCATATATTTT
TRBV29-1	-	many	TRBJ2-3	CTALWNSDTQYF	TGCACCGCTTTGTGGAATTCAGATACGCAGTATTTT
TRBV27	TRBD1	few	TRBJ2-1	CASSRSAYRGRRSYNEQFF	TGTGCCAGCAGTCGATCCGCCTACAGGGGCCGGAGGTCCTACAATGAGCAGTTCTTC
TRBV5-5	TRBD1	many	TRBJ1-2	CASSSGTAHYGYTF	TGTGCCAGCAGCTCCGGGACAGCTCACTATGGCTACACCTTC
TRBV7-7	-	-	TRBJ2-5	CASSLGSHQETQYF	TGTGCCAGCAGCTTAGGTTCGCACCAAGAGACCCAGTACTTC
TRBV12-3/TRBV12-4	TRBD2	few	TRBJ2-5	CASTGTSGIKTQYF	TGTGCCAGCACCGGGACTAGCGGGATAAAGACCCAGTACTTC
TRBV19	TRBD2	many	TRBJ2-1	CASRIPGLYNEQFF	TGTGCCAGTAGGATACCGGGACTATACAATGAGCAGTTCTTC
TRBV9	-	few	TRBJ1-5	CASSVEGGQPQHF	TGTGCCAGCAGCGTAGAGGGAGGGCAGCCCCAGCATTTT
TRBV20-1	-	-	TRBJ1-5	CSARVGASQPQHF	TGCAGTGCTAGAGTGGGGGCGAGTCAGCCCCAGCATTTT
TRBV5-1	-	-	TRBJ1-1	CASSFGQRNTEAFF	TGCGCCAGCAGCTTCGGACAGAGGAACACTGAAGCTTTCTTT
TRBV20-1	TRBD2	many	TRBJ2-1	CSASWGSGSHNEQFF	TGCAGTGCTAGTTGGGGTAGCGGGAGTCATAATGAGCAGTTCTTC